Listed below are T cell receptor beta chains from one sample, sequenced in a study of shared clonotypes between healthy human individuals. This table comes from immunoSEQ multiplex PCR, and its TCRdb copy is limited to in-frame clones, with some not included. The data hold about 1 million clones, with 65% to 75% observed a single time. Sequenced material: memory CD4+ T cells sorted from blood. All receptors derive from a man between 18 and 29 years old in good health. Each CDR3 is given with its conserved first and last residue. The D gene is left open where the match is weak. Expanded clones get a size class; other rows say once, few or many, or leave the size out.

J gene | clone size | D gene | V gene | CDR3 protein | CDR3 DNA
TRBJ2-1 | - | - | TRBV7-2 | CASSRGSDYNEQFF | TGTGCCAGCAGCCGCGGTAGCGACTACAATGAGCAGTTCTTC
TRBJ2-1 | many | TRBD2 | TRBV5-1 | CASSSTSGLYNEQFF | TGCGCCAGCAGCTCAACTAGCGGACTCTACAATGAGCAGTTCTTC
TRBJ1-1 | - | - | TRBV28 | CASSPPTGTNTEAFF | TGTGCCAGCAGTCCTCCGACAGGTACGAACACTGAAGCTTTCTTT
TRBJ2-5 | - | TRBD1 | TRBV7-2 | CASSLGQGVLETQYF | TGTGCCAGCAGCTTAGGACAGGGAGTGTTAGAGACCCAGTACTTC
TRBJ2-1 | once | - | TRBV5-1 | CASSLLSGYNEQFF | TGCGCCAGCAGCTTGTTATCCGGATACAATGAGCAGTTCTTC
TRBJ1-4 | - | TRBD1 | TRBV5-1 | CASSPTGDEKLFF | TGCGCCAGCAGCCCTACAGGGGATGAAAAACTGTTTTTT
TRBJ2-7 | - | - | TRBV10-3 | CAISESGTTYEQYF | TGTGCCATCAGTGAGTCGGGTACGACCTACGAGCAGTACTTC
TRBJ1-5 | - | - | TRBV15 | CATSRDRDQPQHF | TGTGCCACCAGCAGAGACAGGGATCAGCCCCAGCATTTT
TRBJ2-3 | - | - | TRBV6-5 | CASRGRPTDTQYF | TGTGCCAGCAGGGGAAGACCCACAGATACGCAGTATTTT
TRBJ2-3 | - | TRBD2 | TRBV5-4 | CASSPRGSGSTDTQYF | TGTGCCAGCAGCCCTCGGGGTAGCGGGAGCACAGATACGCAGTATTTT
TRBJ2-2 | - | - | TRBV10-3 | CAIGSGARTGELFF | TGTGCCATCGGCTCGGGCGCGCGCACCGGGGAGCTGTTTTTT
TRBJ2-1 | few | - | TRBV11-3 | CASSPAKTTRNEQFF | TGTGCCAGCAGCCCCGCCAAAACGACGAGGAATGAGCAGTTCTTC
TRBJ1-1 | - | TRBD1 | TRBV11-2 | CASSQWTGKNTEAFF | TGTGCCAGCAGTCAATGGACAGGGAAGAACACTGAAGCTTTCTTT
TRBJ2-1 | - | TRBD2 | TRBV5-6 | CASSRPSGAGGNNEQFF | TGTGCCAGCAGCCGGCCCTCCGGAGCGGGGGGGAATAATGAGCAGTTCTTC
TRBJ1-2 | - | TRBD1 | TRBV5-4 | CASRVVGQAYGYTF | TGTGCCAGCAGAGTGGTGGGACAGGCATATGGCTACACCTTC
TRBJ2-7 | few | TRBD1 | TRBV18 | CASSPQPRGQVPYEQYF | TGTGCCAGCTCACCACAACCCCGGGGACAGGTTCCCTACGAGCAGTACTTC
TRBJ2-3 | - | TRBD2 | TRBV7-9 | CASSWSGSTVDTQYF | TGTGCCAGCAGCTGGAGCGGGAGTACGGTTGATACGCAGTATTTT
TRBJ2-2 | - | - | TRBV5-6 | CASSLLIGSNTGELFF | TGTGCCAGCAGCTTGCTTATCGGGTCGAACACCGGGGAGCTGTTTTTT
TRBJ1-2 | - | - | TRBV30 | CARGEQGTGGYTF | TGTGCCAGAGGAGAACAGGGAACAGGGGGCTACACCTTC
TRBJ2-6 | few | - | TRBV7-2 | CASSLTARSGANVLTF | TGTGCCAGCAGCTTAACTGCCCGCTCTGGGGCCAACGTCCTGACTTTC
TRBJ2-5 | - | - | TRBV15 | CATSPGGKRVQETQYF | TGTGCCACCAGCCCCGGAGGGAAAAGGGTTCAAGAGACCCAGTACTTC
TRBJ2-5 | once | TRBD2 | TRBV25-1 | CASSELNSGGKETQYF | TGTGCCAGCAGTGAATTGAATAGCGGGGGGAAAGAGACCCAGTACTTC
TRBJ2-2 | - | TRBD1 | TRBV19 | CASSKGAGKMTGELFF | TGTGCCAGTAGTAAGGGGGCAGGTAAAATGACCGGGGAGCTGTTTTTT
TRBJ2-5 | - | - | TRBV4-1 | CASSQGRGANVETQYF | TGCGCCAGCAGCCAAGGTCGGGGGGCGAATGTGGAGACCCAGTACTTC
TRBJ2-2 | - | TRBD1 | TRBV5-6 | CASSLTGGNTGELFF | TGTGCCAGCAGCCTGACAGGGGGTAACACCGGGGAGCTGTTTTTT
TRBJ1-1 | - | - | TRBV19 | CASSIQGLTEAFF | TGTGCCAGTAGTATCCAGGGTTTGACTGAAGCTTTCTTT
TRBJ2-1 | few | TRBD2 | TRBV5-1 | CASSPGLAAVDEQFF | TGCGCCAGCAGCCCGGGACTAGCGGCGGTGGATGAGCAGTTCTTC
TRBJ2-3 | - | TRBD2 | TRBV29-1 | CSVVTSGSTDTQYF | TGCAGCGTTGTGACTAGCGGGAGCACAGATACGCAGTATTTT
TRBJ2-5 | - | TRBD1 | TRBV5-1 | CASSDTGGGETQYF | TGCGCCAGCAGCGATACAGGGGGCGGAGAGACCCAGTACTTC
TRBJ1-1 | - | - | TRBV5-6 | CASSFNPGGNTEAFF | TGTGCCAGCAGCTTTAATCCCGGGGGGAACACTGAAGCTTTCTTT
TRBJ2-1 | - | - | TRBV5-1 | CASSEHRSSYNEQFF | TGCGCCAGCAGCGAACACAGGAGCTCCTACAATGAGCAGTTCTTC
TRBJ2-5 | - | TRBD2 | TRBV5-5 | CASSLRLAGGPETQYF | TGTGCCAGCAGCTTGAGACTAGCGGGAGGGCCGGAGACCCAGTACTTC
TRBJ2-7 | - | TRBD1 | TRBV5-6 | CASSFLGTGDYEQYF | TGTGCCAGCAGCTTCTTAGGGACAGGGGACTACGAGCAGTACTTC
TRBJ2-2 | - | TRBD2 | TRBV9 | CASSVSIAGVSTGELFF | TGTGCCAGCAGCGTATCGATAGCGGGAGTGAGTACCGGGGAGCTGTTTTTT
TRBJ2-5 | - | - | TRBV28 | CASRPPTGSITETQYF | TGTGCCAGCAGACCTCCTACAGGGAGTATAACTGAGACCCAGTACTTC
TRBJ2-1 | - | - | TRBV6-5 | CASTDGRGNNEQFF | TGTGCCAGCACCGACGGCAGGGGAAACAATGAGCAGTTCTTC
TRBJ1-1 | - | - | TRBV18 | CASSPSQGNTEAFF | TGTGCCAGCTCACCCTCACAGGGGAACACTGAAGCTTTCTTT
TRBJ2-2 | - | TRBD1 | TRBV4-2 | CASSQDRGTGELFF | TGTGCCAGCAGCCAAGACAGGGGGACCGGGGAGCTGTTTTTT
TRBJ2-1 | many | TRBD2 | TRBV10-3 | CAISGTSGTGEQFF | TGTGCCATCTCCGGGACTAGCGGGACAGGTGAGCAGTTCTTC
TRBJ1-3 | - | TRBD1 | TRBV9 | CASSSLDRVGNTIYF | TGTGCCAGCAGCTCACTCGACAGGGTAGGGAACACCATATATTTT
TRBJ2-7 | - | - | TRBV19 | CASSPWSGVPYEQYF | TGTGCCAGTAGTCCCTGGTCAGGGGTCCCCTACGAGCAGTACTTC
TRBJ2-5 | - | TRBD2 | TRBV5-1 | CASSLAGSQETQYF | TGCGCCAGCAGCCTAGCGGGGAGCCAAGAGACCCAGTACTTC
TRBJ2-6 | - | - | TRBV7-9 | CASSPGPHRANVLTF | TGTGCCAGCAGCCCCGGACCCCATCGCGCCAACGTCCTGACTTTC
TRBJ1-1 | - | - | TRBV6-4 | CASSDQMNTEAFF | TGTGCCAGCAGTGATCAAATGAACACTGAAGCTTTCTTT
TRBJ2-3 | - | - | TRBV18 | CASSPGLYPDTQYF | TGTGCCAGCTCACCAGGCCTATACCCCGATACGCAGTATTTT
TRBJ2-1 | - | - | TRBV5-4 | CASSLDYTYNEQFF | TGTGCCAGCAGCTTGGACTACACCTACAATGAGCAGTTCTTC
TRBJ2-7 | - | - | TRBV28 | CATFPTGTTSEQYF | TGTGCCACTTTCCCCACCGGGACAACTTCCGAGCAGTACTTC
TRBJ2-7 | - | TRBD2 | TRBV19 | CASSMRGLAGGPYEQYF | TGTGCCAGTAGTATGAGAGGCCTAGCGGGAGGGCCCTACGAGCAGTACTTC
TRBJ2-7 | - | TRBD1 | TRBV7-9 | CASSLDTGDYEQYF | TGTGCCAGCAGCTTAGATACAGGGGACTACGAGCAGTACTTC
TRBJ1-1 | - | - | TRBV30 | CAWNQGSNTEAFF | TGTGCCTGGAACCAGGGATCGAACACTGAAGCTTTCTTT
TRBJ2-7 | - | TRBD2 | TRBV4-1 | CASSRHPGTSGRSRSYEQYF | TGCGCCAGCAGCCGCCATCCAGGGACTAGCGGGAGGTCTCGATCCTACGAGCAGTACTTC
TRBJ2-1 | - | - | TRBV7-8 | CASSLEEANYNEQFF | TGTGCCAGCAGCTTAGAGGAGGCAAACTACAATGAGCAGTTCTTC
TRBJ1-1 | - | TRBD1 | TRBV7-2 | CASSLGTGEKAFF | TGTGCCAGCAGCTTAGGTACAGGGGAAAAAGCTTTCTTT
TRBJ2-2 | - | - | TRBV5-1 | CASIAGQNTGELFF | TGCGCCAGCATTGCGGGGCAGAACACCGGGGAGCTGTTTTTT
TRBJ1-1 | - | - | TRBV4-3 | CASSQLQTAQHSEAFF | TGCGCCAGCAGCCAACTTCAGACAGCCCAACACTCTGAAGCTTTCTTT
TRBJ1-1 | once | - | TRBV7-9 | CASRGQGKKNEAFF | TGTGCCAGCAGAGGGCAGGGTAAGAAGAATGAGGCTTTCTTT
TRBJ2-1 | - | TRBD2 | TRBV5-4 | CASSLALADNEQFF | TGTGCCAGCAGCTTGGCACTAGCGGATAATGAGCAGTTCTTC